A selection of T cell receptor beta chains follows, all from one sample in a study of beta chain features in type 1 diabetes. The repertoire was sequenced with immunoSEQ multiplex PCR; TCRdb's copy has only in-frame clones and lacks some. The table records roughly 130,000 clones, roughly 17% of them present only once. The specimen sequenced was central memory CD4+ T cells from blood. These receptors all stem from a young man with type 1 diabetes. Both conserved end residues are part of each CDR3. D genes are given only for firm matches. Some rows have no size entry. The others give once, few or many, or a class for an expanded clone.

clone_size j_call v_call d_call cdr3_nt cdr3_aa
. TRBJ2-5 TRBV11-2 . TGTGCCAGCAGCTTAGGGGGGCGGAAGGACCAGTACTTC CASSLGGRKDQYF
. TRBJ1-5 TRBV29-1 . TGCAGCGTTGCGATGGGGGCGGATCAGCCCCAGCATTTT CSVAMGADQPQHF
. TRBJ2-3 TRBV18 . TGTGCCAGCTCACCTACCTCAGGGGGCACAGATACGCAGTATTTT CASSPTSGGTDTQYF
many TRBJ1-2 TRBV15 . TGTGCCACCAGCAGAGATCTTCCTGCCCCCAACTATGGCTACACCTTC CATSRDLPAPNYGYTF
. TRBJ2-3 TRBV12-5 TRBD1 TGTGCTAGTGGTTCTGGACAGGGTCGGATGGATACGCAGTATTTT CASGSGQGRMDTQYF
. TRBJ1-5 TRBV4-3 . TGCGCCAGCAGCCAAGATTCTCGGGGGCCTAATCAGCCCCAGCATTTT CASSQDSRGPNQPQHF
few TRBJ2-1 TRBV27 TRBD1 TGTGCCAGCAGAGCTTCCCCCGGGACAGGGGGGAATGAGCAGTTCTTC CASRASPGTGGNEQFF
. TRBJ2-1 TRBV9 TRBD2 TGTGCCAGCAGCCCGCGACTAGCGGAGACCTTGGATGAGCAGTTCTTC CASSPRLAETLDEQFF
. TRBJ1-1 TRBV7-9 . TGTGCCAGCAGCGTACAGGGGAACACTGAAGCTTTCTTT CASSVQGNTEAFF
few TRBJ1-2 TRBV11-2 . TGTGCCAGCAGCCCAGGAGGCCACCTAACTGGCTACACCTTC CASSPGGHLTGYTF
. TRBJ2-5 TRBV7-9 TRBD1 TGTGCCAGCAGCTCCCGGACAGGGCGACAAGAGACCCAGTACTTC CASSSRTGRQETQYF
few TRBJ2-1 TRBV6-1 . TGTGCCAGCAGTTGGGTGGATGACAATGAGCAGTTCTTC CASSWVDDNEQFF
few TRBJ1-5 TRBV30 . TGTGCCTGGAGTGTTATGAGGGATCAGCCCCAGCATTTT CAWSVMRDQPQHF
few TRBJ2-7 TRBV4-3 . TGCGCCAGCAGCCAAGTCCTAGACAGCTCCTACGAGCAGTACTTC CASSQVLDSSYEQYF
few TRBJ2-5 TRBV7-8 . TGTGCCAGCAGCTCAAAAGAGACCCAGTACTTC CASSSKETQYF
few TRBJ1-2 TRBV9 . TGTGCCAGCAGCCAAGACCGCATCGGGTCTTACTATGGCTACACCTTC CASSQDRIGSYYGYTF
few TRBJ2-7 TRBV13 TRBD1 TGTGCCAGCAGCTTAGGACGCGGGACAGGAACCTACGAGCAGTACTTC CASSLGRGTGTYEQYF
many TRBJ2-5 TRBV7-9 . TGTGCCAGCAGCTTAACTGGACAGACGAAGACCCAGTACTTC CASSLTGQTKTQYF
. TRBJ2-3 TRBV12-5 TRBD2 TGTGCTAGTGCGCGGGAGGAGGGCGATACGCAGTATTTT CASAREEGDTQYF
few TRBJ2-7 TRBV18 . TGTGCCAGCTCTCCGAGGGGGGAACCCCTAGGCTACGAGCAGTACTTC CASSPRGEPLGYEQYF
. TRBJ2-3 TRBV5-1 . TGCGCCAGCAGCTTGTGGGGAACGAGCACAGATACGCAGTATTTT CASSLWGTSTDTQYF
. TRBJ2-7 TRBV30 . TGTGCCTGGGGCGGGTTGTCCGACGAGCAGTACTTC CAWGGLSDEQYF
. TRBJ1-5 TRBV11-2 TRBD1 TGTGCCAGCAGCTTCGGACAGGGCTATCAGCCCCAGCATTTT CASSFGQGYQPQHF
. TRBJ1-2 TRBV9 TRBD1 TGTGCCAGCAGCCTGAAGGGGGCGCGTGACTATGGCTACACCTTC CASSLKGARDYGYTF
few TRBJ2-1 TRBV6-5 . TGTGCCAGCAGTTACTCGGGTAGGATGCGCGGCGAGCAGTTCTTC CASSYSGRMRGEQFF
. TRBJ2-4 TRBV21-1 . TGTGCCAGCAAGTTGCCCCGACAGGTCAAAAACATTCAGTACTTC CASKLPRQVKNIQYF
few TRBJ1-4 TRBV29-1 . TGCAGCGTTGAAGATCGAGGGGTTGAAAAACTGTTTTTT CSVEDRGVEKLFF
few TRBJ1-5 TRBV13 . TGTGCCAGCAGCCCCCGCCCTGGACATTTGAGGGGCAATCAGCCCCAGCATTTT CASSPRPGHLRGNQPQHF
many TRBJ2-2 TRBV27 TRBD1 TGTGCCAGCAGTTCCCTCGGACAGGGGCCGAACACCGGGGAGCTGTTTTTT CASSSLGQGPNTGELFF
once TRBJ2-5 TRBV19 . TGTGCCAGTAGTCCCCGGGCGAAGGAGACCCAGTACTTC CASSPRAKETQYF
. TRBJ2-7 TRBV5-6 . TGTGCCAGCAGCTCGGGACACGAGCAGTACTTC CASSSGHEQYF
many TRBJ2-7 TRBV29-1 . TGCAGCGTACAACAGCAAGCCTACGAGCAGTACTTC CSVQQQAYEQYF
. TRBJ2-7 TRBV7-2 . TGTGCCAGCAGCTCCCTAGGTAGGGCGGACAGTCCCTACGAGCAGTACTTC CASSSLGRADSPYEQYF
. TRBJ1-5 TRBV23-1 . TGCGCCAGCAGTCAAGTCGTGACTCATGCCCATAGCAATCAGCCCCAGCATTTT CASSQVVTHAHSNQPQHF
few TRBJ2-1 TRBV6-5 TRBD1 TGTGCCAGCAGTCTGACAGGGACCGAATACAATGAGCAGTTCTTC CASSLTGTEYNEQFF
few TRBJ2-7 TRBV5-1 . TGCGCCAGCAGCTTGGCAGGCGACCCGAGCTCCTACGAGCAGTACTTC CASSLAGDPSSYEQYF
. TRBJ2-5 TRBV7-6 . TGTGCCAGCAGCTTTGGACCTTCGTACCAAGAGACCCAGTACTTC CASSFGPSYQETQYF
. TRBJ2-6 TRBV4-2 . TGTGCCAGCAGCTTAGCGCCTTCGAGGGCTCGGGCCAACGTCCTGACTTTC CASSLAPSRARANVLTF
few TRBJ1-5 TRBV7-8 TRBD1 TGTGCCAGCAGCCCCCTACGGGACAGCCGTAATCAGCCCCAGCATTTT CASSPLRDSRNQPQHF
few TRBJ2-3 TRBV6-5 . TGTGCCAGCAGTTACTCTGACAGCAGCACAGATACGCAGTATTTT CASSYSDSSTDTQYF
few TRBJ2-3 TRBV4-1 TRBD1 TGCGCCAGCAGCCAAGACAACATACCGGGACAGGGGTCAGATACGCAGTATTTT CASSQDNIPGQGSDTQYF
. TRBJ2-7 TRBV28 . TGTGCCAGCAGTTTACCCCCAGATTCCTACGAGCAGTACTTC CASSLPPDSYEQYF
. TRBJ2-7 TRBV6-5 . TGTGCCAGCAGGCCCCCGGGTCTCGACTACGAGCAGTACTTC CASRPPGLDYEQYF
many TRBJ2-7 TRBV13 TRBD1 TGTGCCAGCAGCCTACGGGACAGGGAAGTCGGGGAGCAGTACTTC CASSLRDREVGEQYF
. TRBJ1-2 TRBV9 TRBD1 TGTGCCAGCAGCCCCCACGTTATAACACAGGGGAACTATGGCTACACCTTC CASSPHVITQGNYGYTF
. TRBJ2-3 TRBV29-1 . TGCAGCGTTGAAGAGCTCACAGATACGCAGTATTTT CSVEELTDTQYF
few TRBJ1-2 TRBV2 . TGTGCCAGCAGTGCGGGGGGTGGCTACACCTTC CASSAGGGYTF
. TRBJ2-6 TRBV2 . TGTGCCAGCAGTGAACAGGGGTACTCTGGGGCCAACGTCCTGACTTTC CASSEQGYSGANVLTF
few TRBJ2-7 TRBV19 . TGTGCCAGTAGCTCAGGGCTGTTCTACGAGCAGTACTTC CASSSGLFYEQYF
. TRBJ2-3 TRBV11-2 TRBD2 TGTGCCAGCAGTCCAATCGCCGGGGGGGCGGTACTGATACGGACGCAGTATTTT CASSPIAGGAVLIRTQYF
many TRBJ2-3 TRBV7-2 . TGTGCCAGCAGCTTAACTTTACCAGCAGATACGCAGTATTTT CASSLTLPADTQYF
. TRBJ2-3 TRBV25-1 TRBD2 TGTGCCAGAGCGGGGGTACGCACACATACGCAGTATTTT CARAGVRTHTQYF
few TRBJ1-5 TRBV6-5 . TGTGCCAGCAGTTACGCACAGGGCGGGAATCAGCCCCAGCATTTT CASSYAQGGNQPQHF